A selection of T cell receptor beta chains follows, all from one sample in a study of cytomegalovirus exposure and HLA in healthy donors. Profiling relied on immunoSEQ multiplex PCR, and the TCRdb table lists in-frame clones only, not all of them. The data contain 150,000 to 200,000 clones, about 80% of them singletons. The specimen sequenced was PBMCs. The origin of the receptors is a woman between 40 and 55 years old in good health and CMV-seronegative. Both conserved end residues are part of each CDR3. Each record gives: V gene, J gene, D gene, clone size, CDR3 DNA, CDR3 protein. A D gene is named only where the DNA matches it firmly. Not every row has a clone size; where given, it reads once, few, many or a size class.

v_gene: TRBV11-3; j_gene: TRBJ2-1; d_gene: TRBD2; abundance: once; CDR3nt: TGTGCCAGCAGCGGACCGGGAGGAAAGTACAATGAGCAGTTCTTC; CDR3aa: CASSGPGGKYNEQFF
v_gene: TRBV15; j_gene: TRBJ1-2; d_gene: NA; abundance: NA; CDR3nt: TGTGCCACCAGCAGAGATCGTGAGGGTTTCGGAGGCTACACCTTC; CDR3aa: CATSRDREGFGGYTF
v_gene: TRBV10-3; j_gene: TRBJ1-5; d_gene: TRBD1; abundance: once; CDR3nt: TGTGCCATCAGGGACGCGGGACAGGGCCAGCCCCAGCATTTT; CDR3aa: CAIRDAGQGQPQHF
v_gene: TRBV6-4; j_gene: TRBJ2-5; d_gene: TRBD2; abundance: once; CDR3nt: TGTGCCAGCAGGCGGGAGGAGGGAGAGACCCAGTACTTC; CDR3aa: CASRREEGETQYF
v_gene: TRBV4-3; j_gene: TRBJ2-1; d_gene: TRBD2; abundance: NA; CDR3nt: TGCGCCAGCAGCGGGATAGGCGGGAGGGCGGGAGAGAATGAGCAGTTCTTC; CDR3aa: CASSGIGGRAGENEQFF
v_gene: TRBV7-2; j_gene: TRBJ2-7; d_gene: NA; abundance: NA; CDR3nt: TGTGCCAGCAGCTATCAGGCCTCGAAATCCGAGCAGTACTTC; CDR3aa: CASSYQASKSEQYF
v_gene: TRBV7-3; j_gene: TRBJ2-1; d_gene: NA; abundance: NA; CDR3nt: TGTGCCAGCAGCCCCGGCGGGTCTTCGGATGAGCAGTTCTTC; CDR3aa: CASSPGGSSDEQFF
v_gene: TRBV7-9; j_gene: TRBJ2-2; d_gene: TRBD1; abundance: NA; CDR3nt: TGTGCCAGCAGCCCGAATACAGGGGACACCGGGGAGCTGTTTTTT; CDR3aa: CASSPNTGDTGELFF
v_gene: TRBV5-5; j_gene: TRBJ2-2; d_gene: TRBD1; abundance: NA; CDR3nt: TGTGCCAGCAGCCTGCGACAGGGGGGAAACACCGGGGAGCTGTTTTTT; CDR3aa: CASSLRQGGNTGELFF
v_gene: TRBV6-6; j_gene: TRBJ2-1; d_gene: NA; abundance: NA; CDR3nt: TGTGCCAGCAGTTACCAATACAGGGACAATGAGCAGTTCTTC; CDR3aa: CASSYQYRDNEQFF
v_gene: TRBV25-1; j_gene: TRBJ2-3; d_gene: TRBD2; abundance: NA; CDR3nt: TGTGCCAGCAGTGAATATGGACTAGCGGGGGGGCAGTATTTT; CDR3aa: CASSEYGLAGGQYF
v_gene: TRBV11-2; j_gene: TRBJ2-1; d_gene: TRBD2; abundance: NA; CDR3nt: TGTGCCAGCAGCTTAACGGCGGGAGGGCCTCGGGATGAGCAGTTCTTC; CDR3aa: CASSLTAGGPRDEQFF
v_gene: TRBV29-1; j_gene: TRBJ1-2; d_gene: NA; abundance: NA; CDR3nt: TGCAGCGTTGATTCCCGGGGATTCAACTATGGCTACACCTTC; CDR3aa: CSVDSRGFNYGYTF
v_gene: TRBV21-1; j_gene: TRBJ1-2; d_gene: NA; abundance: NA; CDR3nt: TGTGCCAGCAGCAAAGATGCAGGGAAGTTTTGGGGCCACACCTTC; CDR3aa: CASSKDAGKFWGHTF
v_gene: TRBV5-4; j_gene: TRBJ2-1; d_gene: TRBD2; abundance: NA; CDR3nt: TGTGCCAGCAGCTTCTGGACTAGCGGGACCAATGAGCAGTTCTTC; CDR3aa: CASSFWTSGTNEQFF
v_gene: TRBV27; j_gene: TRBJ2-1; d_gene: NA; abundance: NA; CDR3nt: TGTGCCAGCAGTTTGTCGTTCGGGTCAGAGCAGTTCTTC; CDR3aa: CASSLSFGSEQFF
v_gene: TRBV7-2; j_gene: TRBJ1-5; d_gene: NA; abundance: NA; CDR3nt: TGTGCCAGCAGCTCACAGGGTAGACAGCCCCAGCATTTT; CDR3aa: CASSSQGRQPQHF
v_gene: TRBV15; j_gene: TRBJ2-1; d_gene: TRBD2; abundance: NA; CDR3nt: TGTGCCACCAGCAGAGAGACTAGCGGGAGCCCCAATGAGCAGTTCTTC; CDR3aa: CATSRETSGSPNEQFF
v_gene: TRBV6-5; j_gene: TRBJ2-2; d_gene: NA; abundance: few; CDR3nt: TGTGCCAGCAGTTACTCGCGGGGGCGCGGCACCGGGGAGCTGTTTTTT; CDR3aa: CASSYSRGRGTGELFF
v_gene: TRBV21-1; j_gene: TRBJ2-5; d_gene: NA; abundance: NA; CDR3nt: TGTGCCAGCAGCTCACCGGGACAGGGGGATCCAGAGACCCAGTACTTC; CDR3aa: CASSSPGQGDPETQYF
v_gene: TRBV7-9; j_gene: TRBJ2-3; d_gene: NA; abundance: NA; CDR3nt: TGTGCCAGCAGCTTAATCAGGGAAGGCACAGATACGCAGTATTTT; CDR3aa: CASSLIREGTDTQYF
v_gene: TRBV5-5; j_gene: TRBJ2-1; d_gene: TRBD2; abundance: NA; CDR3nt: TGTGCCAGCAGCTCGGGCGGGAGCTCCTACAATGAGCAGTTCTTC; CDR3aa: CASSSGGSSYNEQFF
v_gene: TRBV10-3; j_gene: TRBJ2-5; d_gene: NA; abundance: once; CDR3nt: TGTGCCATCATTCTGGACAGGGAGGGTGAGACCCAGTACTTC; CDR3aa: CAIILDREGETQYF
v_gene: TRBV19; j_gene: TRBJ1-2; d_gene: NA; abundance: NA; CDR3nt: TGTGCCAGTAGCCGATCTAGGGAGACAGGTTATTATGGCTACACCTTC; CDR3aa: CASSRSRETGYYGYTF
v_gene: TRBV18; j_gene: TRBJ2-5; d_gene: TRBD2; abundance: few; CDR3nt: TGTGCCAGCTCACTGCGGGGGTACCAAGAGACCCAGTACTTC; CDR3aa: CASSLRGYQETQYF
v_gene: TRBV2; j_gene: TRBJ1-2; d_gene: TRBD1; abundance: NA; CDR3nt: TGTGCCAGCAGTGCGGGACAGTCTAGAGGCTACACCTTC; CDR3aa: CASSAGQSRGYTF
v_gene: TRBV7-7; j_gene: TRBJ2-2; d_gene: NA; abundance: NA; CDR3nt: TGTGCTAGCAGCTCCGGGGGCACCGGGGAGCTGTTTTTT; CDR3aa: CASSSGGTGELFF
v_gene: TRBV7-3; j_gene: TRBJ2-3; d_gene: NA; abundance: NA; CDR3nt: TGTGCCAGCAGCTTAAACCCGGGAACAGATACGCAGTATTTT; CDR3aa: CASSLNPGTDTQYF
v_gene: TRBV28; j_gene: TRBJ2-2; d_gene: NA; abundance: NA; CDR3nt: TGTGCCAGCACCCTCCCCCGCGGCAGCGCAAAGTACACCGGGGAGCTGTTTTTT; CDR3aa: CASTLPRGSAKYTGELFF
v_gene: TRBV6-6; j_gene: TRBJ2-4; d_gene: NA; abundance: NA; CDR3nt: TGTGCCAGCAGGACGGGTACGGGCATTCAGTACTTC; CDR3aa: CASRTGTGIQYF
v_gene: TRBV19; j_gene: TRBJ1-4; d_gene: NA; abundance: NA; CDR3nt: TGTGCCAGTAGTATGAACGTCGGGAGTAATGAAAAACTGTTTTTT; CDR3aa: CASSMNVGSNEKLFF
v_gene: TRBV6-1; j_gene: TRBJ1-2; d_gene: NA; abundance: NA; CDR3nt: TGTGCCAGCAGTTTTGAGGTCGGCTATGGCTACACCTTC; CDR3aa: CASSFEVGYGYTF
v_gene: TRBV9; j_gene: TRBJ2-4; d_gene: NA; abundance: few; CDR3nt: TGTGCCAGCAGCCCTCACGGGGTGGCCAAAAACATTCAGTACTTC; CDR3aa: CASSPHGVAKNIQYF
v_gene: TRBV28; j_gene: TRBJ1-5; d_gene: TRBD1; abundance: NA; CDR3nt: TGTGCCAGCAGCCCCCTCACAGGGGGCCGGGGTCAGCCCCAGCATTTT; CDR3aa: CASSPLTGGRGQPQHF
v_gene: TRBV19; j_gene: TRBJ2-3; d_gene: NA; abundance: once; CDR3nt: TGTGCCAGTAGTGCGTGGACAGACACAGATACGCAGTATTTT; CDR3aa: CASSAWTDTDTQYF
v_gene: TRBV10-3; j_gene: TRBJ2-7; d_gene: TRBD2; abundance: NA; CDR3nt: TGTGCCATCAGGACCCTGGCGGGAGGGCCTTACGAGCAGTACTTC; CDR3aa: CAIRTLAGGPYEQYF